This T cell receptor beta chain was obtained from a study of OX40 agonist ivuxolimab in advanced cancers. Across the whole study: Patients received the agonistic anti-OX40 (CD134) antibody ivuxolimab. Ivuxolimab was administered intravenously to patients at 0.01 to 10 mg/kg every 2 weeks.

Clones were read by immunoSEQ multiplex PCR, and TCRdb kept only the in-frame ones, dropping some. This sample has 85,000 to 120,000 clones; less than 95% occur once, and the top ten carry approximately 0.52%. CDR3 length equals 15 residues. Germline CDR1 and CDR2: SGHVS and FQNEAQ. Trimming stripped 5 bases from V and 3 bases from J, with 17 bases between. As concerns this clone: As yet, its antigen is unknown.

Study-wide results and limits: Several nonresponders also turned out to have low normalized T-cell clonal expansion. Partial responders receiving 0.1-3.0 mg/kg showed among the lowest clonal expansion.

The chain joins TRBV7-8 to TRBJ2-7; D is unresolved. This receptor was taken from an adult with an advanced solid tumor such as melanoma, head and neck, liver or kidney cancer. This specimen was CD4+ or CD8+ T cells sorted from blood, taken in a trial of the OX40 agonist ivuxolimab. CDR3 region: CASSALMASNYEQYF. The CDR3 DNA is TGTGCCAGCAGCGCCCTAATGGCTTCTAACTACGAGCAGTACTTC.